These 23 T cell receptor beta chains share one sample of origin, sequenced in a study of blood T cells in healthy people across ages. Sample-barcoded 5' priming and a J-beta primer mix drove a second PCR of roughly 7 to 11 cycles. MiXCR, run by TCRdb on the 5' RACE reads, gives a single entry per CDR3 protein. The sample has hundreds of thousands of distinct CDR3 sequences, roughly three fifths seen once. The source material was blood. Every receptor here comes from a man aged 40-49 years in good health.

The J gene is TRBJ2-4, the V gene TRBV20-1; TRBD2 aligns across 16 bases. The V and J ends lost 5 bases and 1 base, in that order; junction bases with no gene match: 8. This CDR3 region has 18 residues. Per the germline V gene, CDR1 is DFQATT and CDR2 is SNEGSKA (reference sequence). The CDR3 region is CSAPGTSGGAWAKNIQYF. CDR3 sequence (DNA): TGCAGTGCTCCTGGGACTAGCGGGGGGGCCTGGGCCAAAAACATTCAGTACTTC.

The sample holds a few counts of this clonotype. V is TRBV20-1 and J is TRBJ1-4; 7 bases align to TRBD1. The germline gives CDR1 DFQATT, CDR2 SNEGSKA (reference sequence). The CDR3 spans 14 residues. After removal of 4 bases from V and 6 bases from J, the junction contained 8 bases not matched to a gene. CDR3 region: CSAIRRQGDEKLFF. Here the CDR3 DNA reads TGCAGTGCTATCCGAAGACAGGGTGATGAAAAACTGTTTTTT.

The chain combines TRBV18 with TRBJ2-4; D gene ambiguous. TRBJ2-7 matches the DNA end more closely, so the J call is doubtful. Germline assignment: CDR1 KGHSH and CDR2 LQKENI. This CDR3 contains 14 residues. This chain's CDR3 is CASSPNRPEYEQYF. The CDR3 coding sequence is TGTGCCAGCTCACCAAACCGACCGGAGTACGAGCAGTACTTC.

This clonotype has more than one count but fewer than ten. V usage is TRBV5-1 and J usage is TRBJ2-7; no clear D gene. The V gene lost 2 bases and the J gene lost 4 bases, with 13 bases spanning the gap. Germline CDR1 and CDR2: SGHRS and YFSETQ. This CDR3 has 14 amino acids. As DNA, the CDR3 is TGCGCCAGCAGCTTAAACTTACAGAGATACGAGCAGTACTTC. It translates to CASSLNLQRYEQYF.

This clonotype was detected ten times or more. V is TRBV27 and J is TRBJ2-1; D is ambiguous. Germline-derived CDR1 and CDR2 are MNHEY and SMNVEV (reference sequence). CDR3 length equals 14 residues. With 3 bases removed from V and 8 bases from J, the gap between germline ends came to 14 bases. The CDR3 region has the DNA TGTGCCAGCAGTTTTGGGGTTTCGATGGATGAGCAGTTCTTC. Amino acids: CASSFGVSMDEQFF.

A remark on this clonotype: A junction end diverges from the germline sequence, so it may reflect a read error. The genes are TRBV14 and TRBJ2-3; 10 nucleotides line up with TRBD2. In germline, CDR1 is SGHDN, CDR2 FVKESK. The CDR3 loop spans 14 amino acids. The CDR3 nucleotides read TGTGCCGGCAGCCAGGCACTGACTAGCGGGACGCAGTATTTT. Its translation: CAGSQALTSGTQYF.

This chain connects TRBV4-3 to TRBJ2-7, with 11 bases lining up with TRBD1. This CDR3 contains 15 residues. The V and J ends lost 6 bases and 2 bases, in that order; junction bases with no gene match: 6. The germline V gene encodes CDR1 LGHNA and CDR2 YSLEER. In DNA form, the CDR3 reads TGCGCCAGCAGTCCCGGGACAGGGGGTGCCTACGAGCAGTACTTC. Residues: CASSPGTGGAYEQYF.

The gene calls are TRBV9 and TRBJ2-3, with TRBD2 matching 10 bases. Germline V gene sequence: CDR1 SGDLS, CDR2 YYNGEE. The V segment lost 5 bases and the J segment 6 bases; nucleotides outside the gene matches: 9. This CDR3 region has 15 residues. Written as DNA, the CDR3 is TGTGCCAGCAGGGCTAGCGGGAGTTTGTTCGATACGCAGTATTTT. Translated, it gives CASRASGSLFDTQYF.

This clonotype was counted between two and nine times. The chain carries TRBV5-1 and TRBJ2-7; TRBD1 aligns across 8 bases. CDR1 and CDR2 from the germline V gene are SGHRS and YFSETQ. There are 14 residues in the CDR3. J gave up 7 bases and V 5 bases, and 11 bases lay outside the gene matches. The CDR3 DNA sequence: TGCGCCAGCAGTTCCTCAAACAGGGGGAGTGAGCAGTACTTC. Translated: CASSSSNRGSEQYF.

The table lists this clonotype with a few counts. The chain joins TRBV5-1 to TRBJ2-7; 7 bases agree with TRBD2. Germline lookup yields CDR1 SGHRS and CDR2 YFSETQ. The CDR3 is 14 amino acids. V shed 6 bases and J 4 bases; nucleotides not matched to a gene: 10. CDR3 nucleotides: TGCGCCAGCACCTGGGGGAGGGAGCAGTACGAGCAGTACTTC. This translates into CASTWGREQYEQYF.

This sequence joins TRBV3-1 and TRBJ2-7, with D perhaps TRBD1 (5 bases). V was cut by 6 bases and J by 4 bases, with 13 bases left in between. The CDR3 runs to 13 residues. CDR1 is LGHDT, CDR2 YNNKEL, per germline (reference sequence). CDR3 amino acids: CASRQGPGYEQYF. CDR3 nucleotide sequence: TGTGCCAGCAGGCAGGGTCCCGGGTACGAGCAGTACTTC.

The CDR3: CASSLVSGQDRNEQFF. The CDR3 DNA reads TGTGCCAGCAGCTTAGTGTCGGGACAGGACCGCAATGAGCAGTTCTTC. The V call is TRBV7-9, the J call TRBJ2-1; 8 nucleotides match TRBD1. V trimming: 1 base; J trimming: 6 bases; junction bases outside the gene matches: 8. CDR3 length equals 16 residues. The germline V gene encodes CDR1 SEHNR and CDR2 FQNEAQ (reference sequence).

The genes are TRBV30 and TRBJ1-2; D remains unclear. V lost 2 bases and J lost 1, with 11 bases in between. This CDR3 region has 14 residues. Per the germline V gene, CDR1 is GTSNPN and CDR2 is SVGIG (reference sequence). The CDR3 here is CAWSLAGYNYGYTF. CDR3 coding DNA: TGTGCCTGGAGTCTGGCAGGTTATAACTATGGCTACACCTTC.

The chain combines TRBV7-2 with TRBJ2-3; D is possibly TRBD2 (5 bases). Trimming removed 1 base from V and 0 bases from J, with 11 bases in between. Germline values: CDR1 SGHTA, CDR2 FQGNSA. CDR3 length equals 16 residues. Written as DNA, the CDR3 is TGTGCCAGCAGCTTAGGAGGGCTTCGGAGCACAGATACGCAGTATTTT. Protein product: CASSLGGLRSTDTQYF.

This clonotype was counted a single time. V and J are TRBV15 and TRBJ2-7; 7 bases map to TRBD1. The germline V gene has CDR1 LNHNV and CDR2 YYDKDF (reference sequence). Trimming took 1 base from V and 2 from J; bases not matched to a gene: 5. The CDR3 loop spans 15 amino acids. The CDR3 here is CATSRGTGETYEQYF. Written as DNA, the CDR3 is TGTGCCACCAGCAGAGGGACAGGAGAAACCTACGAGCAGTACTTC. Supplemented by reference TRBV15 and TRBJ2-7, the full variable domain reads DAMVIQNPRYQVTQFGKPVTLSCSQTLNHNVMYWYQQKSSQAPKLLFHYYDKDFNNEADTPDNFQSRRPNTSFCFLDIRSPGLGDTAMYLCATSRGTGETYEQYFGPGTRLTVT.

The table lists this clonotype with a few counts. This sequence joins TRBV5-1 and TRBJ2-1; D is unclear. The CDR3 sequence is 11 residues long. The germline CDR1 and CDR2 sequences are SGHRS and YFSETQ. V dropped 6 bases and J dropped 7 bases, with 8 bases sitting between them. Written as DNA, the CDR3 is TGCGCCAGCATGGCCAGAAATGAGCAGTTCTTC. Its translation: CASMARNEQFF.

V usage is TRBV7-2 and J usage is TRBJ2-3; 10 bases are shared with TRBD2. This CDR3 contains 15 residues. Germline CDR1 and CDR2: SGHTA and FQGNSA. Germline trimming cut 4 bases from V and 3 bases from J; bases unmatched to any gene: 4. The CDR3 loop reads CASSSSGSTTDTQYF. In nucleotides, the CDR3 is TGTGCCAGCAGCTCTAGCGGGAGTACGACAGATACGCAGTATTTT. Based on the CDR3 plus reference TRBV7-2 and TRBJ2-3, the full variable domain is GAGVSQSPSNKVTEKGKDVELRCDPISGHTALYWYRQSLGQGLEFLIYFQGNSAPDKSGLPSDRFSAERTGGSVSTLTIQRTQQEDSAVYLCASSSSGSTTDTQYFGPGTRLTVL.

The rearrangement joins TRBV12-3 or TRBV12-4 to TRBJ1-2; TRBD1 matches at 7 bases. V shed 5 bases, J shed 3 bases, and the junction held 6 bases outside the gene matches. The CDR3 is made up of 14 amino acids. CDR3 in DNA: TGTGCCAGCAGTCGCGTCGACAGGGACTATGGCTACACCTTC. It codes for CASSRVDRDYGYTF.

This clonotype was recorded once. V gene TRBV6-1 combines with J gene TRBJ1-6; 7 nucleotides line up with TRBD1. Germline CDR1 reads MNHNS; CDR2 reads SASEGT. V trimming: 4 bases; J trimming: 3 bases; junction bases outside the gene matches: 12. The CDR3 consists of 18 residues. In nucleotides, the CDR3 is TGTGCCAGCAGTGCTGACAGGGCGTCCCTTCTCTATAATTCACCCCTCCACTTT. Encoded protein: CASSADRASLLYNSPLHF.

The chain links TRBV4-3 to TRBJ2-3; 9 positions match TRBD1. With 0 bases clipped from V and 0 bases from J, the junction kept 7 bases outside the gene matches. CDR3 length: 18 amino acids. Germline-derived CDR1 and CDR2 are LGHNA and YSLEER. The CDR3 nucleotides are TGCGCCAGCAGCCAAGATGACTCCGGGACAGGGAGCACAGATACGCAGTATTTT. Translating gives CASSQDDSGTGSTDTQYF.

The V call is TRBV27, the J call TRBJ2-1, with 10 bases that match TRBD2. The J segment lost 4 bases and the V segment lost 2 bases, leaving 11 bases of the junction unmatched. CDR1 and CDR2 from the germline V gene are MNHEY and SMNVEV (reference sequence). This CDR3 region has 18 residues. This CDR3 reads CASSLLPRLAGPYNEQFF. Here the CDR3 DNA reads TGTGCCAGCAGTTTACTCCCACGACTAGCGGGCCCGTACAATGAGCAGTTCTTC.

There are many counts of this clonotype. V usage is TRBV3-1 and J usage is TRBJ2-3; possibly TRBD1 for D (6 bases). CDR3 length equals 16 residues. CDR1 is LGHDT and CDR2 is YNNKEL in the germline V gene (reference sequence). With 4 bases removed from V and 2 bases from J, the gap between germline ends came to 16 bases. The CDR3 sequence: CASSRREGGYTDTQYF. In DNA, the CDR3 is TGTGCCAGCAGCCGCCGGGAAGGGGGTTACACAGATACGCAGTATTTT.

V gene TRBV20-1 combines with J gene TRBJ2-7; D is uncertain. CDR1 is DFQATT, CDR2 SNEGSKA, per germline (reference sequence). Trimming took off 2 bases at V and 2 bases at J, with 7 bases between the two ends. The CDR3 has 12 residues. DNA of the CDR3: TGCAGTGCTAGACCCGGCCCCTACGAGCAGTACTTC. Amino acid sequence: CSARPGPYEQYF.